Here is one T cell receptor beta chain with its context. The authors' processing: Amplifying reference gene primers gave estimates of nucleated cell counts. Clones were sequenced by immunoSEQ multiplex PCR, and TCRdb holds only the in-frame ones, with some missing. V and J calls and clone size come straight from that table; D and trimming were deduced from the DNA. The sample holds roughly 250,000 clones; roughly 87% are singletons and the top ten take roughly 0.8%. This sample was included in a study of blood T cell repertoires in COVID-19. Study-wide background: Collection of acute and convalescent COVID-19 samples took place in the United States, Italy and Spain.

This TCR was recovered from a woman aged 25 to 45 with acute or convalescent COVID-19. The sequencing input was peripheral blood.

CDR3 region: CASSQFIDSGRAQETQYF. CDR3 DNA: TGCGCCAGCAGTCAATTCATCGACAGCGGGAGGGCTCAAGAGACCCAGTACTTC. This chain joins TRBV23-1 and TRBJ2-5; 10 bases agree with TRBD2. TRBV23-1 is designated an ORF whose function remains uncertain. The CDR3 has 18 residues. V dropped 1 base and J dropped 2; count of bases not matched to a gene: 10.